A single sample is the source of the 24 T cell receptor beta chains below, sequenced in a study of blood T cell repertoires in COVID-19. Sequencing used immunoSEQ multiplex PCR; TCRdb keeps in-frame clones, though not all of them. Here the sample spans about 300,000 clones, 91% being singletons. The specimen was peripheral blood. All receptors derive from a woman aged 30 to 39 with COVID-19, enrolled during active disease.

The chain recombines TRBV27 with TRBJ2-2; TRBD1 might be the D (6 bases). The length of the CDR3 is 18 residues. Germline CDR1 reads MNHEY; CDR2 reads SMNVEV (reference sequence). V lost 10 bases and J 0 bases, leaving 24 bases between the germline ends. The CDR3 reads CATNPGGRALTNTGELFF. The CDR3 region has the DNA TGTGCCACCAACCCTGGGGGCAGGGCCTTAACGAACACCGGGGAGCTGTTTTTT.

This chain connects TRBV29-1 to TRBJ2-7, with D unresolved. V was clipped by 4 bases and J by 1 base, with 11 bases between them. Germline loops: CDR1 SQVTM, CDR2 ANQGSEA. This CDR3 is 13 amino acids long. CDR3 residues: CSVGGRVSYEQYF. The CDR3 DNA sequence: TGCAGCGTTGGAGGCAGAGTATCCTACGAGCAGTACTTC.

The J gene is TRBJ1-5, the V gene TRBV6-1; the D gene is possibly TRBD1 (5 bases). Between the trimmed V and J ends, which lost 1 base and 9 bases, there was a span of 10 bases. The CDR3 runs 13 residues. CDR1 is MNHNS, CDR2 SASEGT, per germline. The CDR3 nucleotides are TGTGCCAGCAGTGAAGGAACGGGACTGCCCCAGCATTTT. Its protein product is CASSEGTGLPQHF.

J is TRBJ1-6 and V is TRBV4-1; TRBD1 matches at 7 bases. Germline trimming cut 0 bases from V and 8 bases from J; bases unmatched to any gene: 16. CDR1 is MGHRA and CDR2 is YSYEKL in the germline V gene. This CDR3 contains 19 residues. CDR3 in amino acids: CASSQDRSGGTVWDSPLHF. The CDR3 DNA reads TGCGCCAGCAGCCAAGATCGCAGTGGGGGGACAGTCTGGGATTCACCCCTCCACTTT.

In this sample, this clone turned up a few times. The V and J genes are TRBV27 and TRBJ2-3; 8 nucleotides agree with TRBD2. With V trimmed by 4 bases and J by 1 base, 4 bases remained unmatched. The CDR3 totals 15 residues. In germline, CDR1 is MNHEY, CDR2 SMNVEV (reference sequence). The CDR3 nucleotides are TGTGCCAGCAGTTCCGGACTAGCCGGCACAGATACGCAGTATTTT. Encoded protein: CASSSGLAGTDTQYF.

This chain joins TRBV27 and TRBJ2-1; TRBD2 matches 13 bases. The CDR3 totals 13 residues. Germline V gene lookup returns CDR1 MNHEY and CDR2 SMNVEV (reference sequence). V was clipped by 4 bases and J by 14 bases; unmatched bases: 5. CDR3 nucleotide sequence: TGTGCCAGCAGTTCTGGGACTAGCGGGAAGAAGTTCTTC. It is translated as CASSSGTSGKKFF.

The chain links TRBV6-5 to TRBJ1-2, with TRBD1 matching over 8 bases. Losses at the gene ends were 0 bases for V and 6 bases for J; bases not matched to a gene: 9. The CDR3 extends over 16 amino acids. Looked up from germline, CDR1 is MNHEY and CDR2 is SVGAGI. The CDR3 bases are TGTGCCAGCAGTTACTCGGGGGCAGGGGGCAAGAATGGCTACACCTTC. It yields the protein CASSYSGAGGKNGYTF.

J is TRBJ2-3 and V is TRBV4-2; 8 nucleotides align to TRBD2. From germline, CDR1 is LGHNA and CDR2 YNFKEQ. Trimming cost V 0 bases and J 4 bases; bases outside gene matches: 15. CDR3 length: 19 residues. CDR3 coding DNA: TGTGCCAGCAGCCAAGATTCGGGGGCGGGAGGTCAAGGGCCAGATACGCAGTATTTT. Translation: CASSQDSGAGGQGPDTQYF.

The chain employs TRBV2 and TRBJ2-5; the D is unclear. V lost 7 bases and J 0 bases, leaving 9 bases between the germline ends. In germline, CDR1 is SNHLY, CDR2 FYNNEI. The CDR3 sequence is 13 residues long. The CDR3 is CASKAEYQETQYF. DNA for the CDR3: TGTGCCAGCAAAGCTGAGTACCAAGAGACCCAGTACTTC.

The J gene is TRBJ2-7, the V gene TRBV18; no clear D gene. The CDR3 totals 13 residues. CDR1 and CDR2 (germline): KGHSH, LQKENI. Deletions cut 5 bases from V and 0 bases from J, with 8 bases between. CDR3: CASSSSLSYEQYF. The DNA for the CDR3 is TGTGCCAGCTCAAGTAGTCTCTCCTACGAGCAGTACTTC.

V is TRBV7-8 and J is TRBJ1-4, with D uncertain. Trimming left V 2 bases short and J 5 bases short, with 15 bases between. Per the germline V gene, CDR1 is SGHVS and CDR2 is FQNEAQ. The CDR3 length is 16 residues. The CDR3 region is CASSLFESSLNEKLFF. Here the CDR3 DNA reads TGTGCCAGCAGCTTATTTGAAAGCTCTCTCAATGAAAAACTGTTTTTT.

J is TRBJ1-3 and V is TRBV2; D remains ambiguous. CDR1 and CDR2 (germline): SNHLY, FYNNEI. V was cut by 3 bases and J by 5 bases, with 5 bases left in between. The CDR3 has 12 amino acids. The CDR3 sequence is CASSDLRNTIYF. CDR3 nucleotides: TGTGCCAGCAGTGATCTCCGAAACACCATATATTTT.

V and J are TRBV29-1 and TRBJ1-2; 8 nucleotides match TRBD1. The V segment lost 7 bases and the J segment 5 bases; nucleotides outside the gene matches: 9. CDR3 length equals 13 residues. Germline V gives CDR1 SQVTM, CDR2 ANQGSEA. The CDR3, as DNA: TGCAGCGCGGCCCCGACAGGGGTGTATGGCTACACCTTC. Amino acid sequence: CSAAPTGVYGYTF.

The CDR3 coding sequence is TGTGCCAGCAGCCCCTACTTACTGACAGGAGCTGAAGCTTTCTTT. It codes for CASSPYLLTGAEAFF. This rearrangement joins TRBV5-4 to TRBJ1-1, with TRBD1 as a possible D gene (6 bases). Germline CDR1 SGHNT, CDR2 YYREEE (reference sequence). The CDR3 length is 15 residues. V lost 4 bases to trimming and J lost 6 bases, with 19 bases between them. The complete variable domain, with remaining parts taken from reference TRBV5-4 and TRBJ1-1, reads ETGVTQSPTHLIKTRGQQVTLRCSSQSGHNTVSWYQQALGQGPQFIFQYYREEENGRGNFPPRFSGLQFPNYSSELNVNALELDDSALYLCASSPYLLTGAEAFFGQGTRLTVV.

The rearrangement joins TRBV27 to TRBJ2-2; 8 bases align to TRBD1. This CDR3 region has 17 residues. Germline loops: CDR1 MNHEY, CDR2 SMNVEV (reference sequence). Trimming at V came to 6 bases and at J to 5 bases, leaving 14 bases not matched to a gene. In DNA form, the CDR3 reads TGTGCCAGCAGGGACCTTTCGACAGGGGAATATACCGGGGAGCTGTTTTTT. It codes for CASRDLSTGEYTGELFF.

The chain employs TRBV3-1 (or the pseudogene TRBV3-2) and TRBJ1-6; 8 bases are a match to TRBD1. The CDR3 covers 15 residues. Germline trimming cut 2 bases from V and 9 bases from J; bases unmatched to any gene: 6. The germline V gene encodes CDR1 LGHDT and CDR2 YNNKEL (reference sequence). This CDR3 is CASSQRTGGASPLHF. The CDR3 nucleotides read TGTGCCAGCAGCCAACGAACAGGGGGAGCTTCACCCCTCCACTTT.

The CDR3 DNA follows: TGCGCCAGCAGCCAAGACCCGACCCAGGGGCATCAGCCCCAGCATTTT. Residues: CASSQDPTQGHQPQHF. The genes are TRBV4-1 and TRBJ1-5; TRBD1 might be the D (6 bases). This CDR3 contains 16 residues. The germline gives CDR1 MGHRA, CDR2 YSYEKL. Trimming took 0 bases from V and 5 from J, leaving 14 bases between them.

The CDR3 DNA reads as TGTGCCAGTAGCTATTCTCGGGAAATAACTGAAGCTTTCTTT. This translates into CASSYSREITEAFF. This chain joins TRBV19 and TRBJ1-1; no reliable D call. CDR1 and CDR2 from the germline V gene are LNHDA and SQIVND (reference sequence). V was shortened by 6 bases and J by 5 bases, with 16 bases between the two germline ends. This CDR3 spans 14 amino acids.

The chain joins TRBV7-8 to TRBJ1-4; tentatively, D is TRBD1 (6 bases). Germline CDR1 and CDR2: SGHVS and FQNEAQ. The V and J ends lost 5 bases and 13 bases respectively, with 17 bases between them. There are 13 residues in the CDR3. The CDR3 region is CASSPITGLGLFF. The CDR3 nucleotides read TGTGCCAGCAGCCCTATAACAGGGTTGGGACTGTTTTTT.

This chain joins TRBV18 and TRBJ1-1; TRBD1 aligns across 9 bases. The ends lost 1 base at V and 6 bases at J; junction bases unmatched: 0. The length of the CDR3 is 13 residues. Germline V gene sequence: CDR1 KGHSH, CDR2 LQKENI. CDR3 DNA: TGTGCCAGCTCACCACGGGACAGGGCTGAAGCTTTCTTT. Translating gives CASSPRDRAEAFF.

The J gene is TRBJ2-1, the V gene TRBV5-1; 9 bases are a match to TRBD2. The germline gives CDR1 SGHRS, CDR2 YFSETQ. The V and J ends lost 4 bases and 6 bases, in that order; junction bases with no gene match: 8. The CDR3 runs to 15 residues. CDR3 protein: CASSRVAGGGNEQFF. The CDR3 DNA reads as TGCGCCAGCAGCAGGGTGGCGGGAGGGGGCAATGAGCAGTTCTTC.

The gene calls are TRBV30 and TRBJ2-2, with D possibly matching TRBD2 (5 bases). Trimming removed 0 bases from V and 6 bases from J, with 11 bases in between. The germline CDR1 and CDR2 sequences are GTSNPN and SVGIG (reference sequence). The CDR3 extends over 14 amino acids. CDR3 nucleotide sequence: TGTGCCTGGAGTGTAAAGGGAGCGGCCGGGGAGCTGTTTTTT. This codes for CAWSVKGAAGELFF.

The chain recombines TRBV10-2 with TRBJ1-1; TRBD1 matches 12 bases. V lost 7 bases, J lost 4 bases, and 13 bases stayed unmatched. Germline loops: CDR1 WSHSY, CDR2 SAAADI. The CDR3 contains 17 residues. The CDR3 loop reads CASKEGDRGLRGTEAFF. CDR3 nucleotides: TGCGCCAGCAAAGAAGGGGACAGGGGGCTCCGGGGCACTGAAGCTTTCTTT.

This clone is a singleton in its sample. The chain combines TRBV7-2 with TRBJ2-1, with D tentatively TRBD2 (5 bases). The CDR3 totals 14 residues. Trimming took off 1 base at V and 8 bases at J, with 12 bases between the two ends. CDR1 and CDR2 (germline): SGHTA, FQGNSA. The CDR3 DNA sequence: TGTGCCAGCAGCTTAGAGGTGTGGGGAGATGAGCAGTTCTTC. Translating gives CASSLEVWGDEQFF.